This T cell receptor beta chain was observed in a study of response to subunit inactivated influenza vaccine. In this sample, this clonotype turned up a few times. The antigen is unknown. Trimming at V came to 2 bases and at J to 3 bases, leaving 7 bases not matched to a gene. There are 15 residues in the CDR3. Germline CDR1 is LNHNV and CDR2 is YYDKDF (reference sequence). TCRdb reanalysed the RT-PCR reads using MiXCR and keeps one entry per CDR3 protein. The table has around 600,000 distinct CDR3 sequences, around 10% seen once. Study-wide findings and caveats: The authors suggested that few new T cells are recruited per seasonal influenza vaccination.

These data are also associated with another study on T cells expressing NK-cell markers. As that report states: Generation of TCR beta cDNA was performed by 5'RACE template switching incorporating UMIs. For several experiments, T cell sorting was restricted to the alpha-beta TCR population by means of an anti-gamma-delta TCR antibody. In over 5 donors, dominant CD3+CD56+NKG2C+ clonotypes ranked among the top 10 CD8+ clonotypes.

Sequenced material: PBMCs from blood, taken on the day of vaccination. This chain connects TRBV15 to TRBJ2-7, with 7 bases aligning to TRBD1. The sequence was obtained from a man aged 45 to 65 who received an inactivated influenza vaccine. CDR3 region: CATSRTPTGLYEQYF. In DNA, the CDR3 is TGTGCCACCAGCAGAACACCGACAGGGCTCTACGAGCAGTACTTC. The variable domain in full, with the rest retrieved from reference TRBV15 and TRBJ2-7, is DAMVIQNPRYQVTQFGKPVTLSCSQTLNHNVMYWYQQKSSQAPKLLFHYYDKDFNNEADTPDNFQSRRPNTSFCFLDIRSPGLGDTAMYLCATSRTPTGLYEQYFGPGTRLTVT.